The clone carrying this TCR beta chain came up a few times. Its antigen is unidentified. Looked up from germline, CDR1 is MNHNS and CDR2 is SASEGT. This CDR3 spans 12 amino acids. J gave up 6 bases and V 5 bases, and 3 bases lay outside the gene matches. The record originates from a study of T cell repertoires in cytomegalovirus infection. Study-level information: It was the public TCR beta signatures that indicated both CMV infection and matching HLA type.

Findings and limits, study-wide: CMV-specific TCR beta clonotypes restricted by HLA-C dominated the ex vivo response.

TCRdb independently ran MiXCR on the reads; one entry per CDR3 protein. Of 80,000 to 95,000 distinct CDR3 sequences listed, approximately 32% are singletons. This specimen consisted of CD8+ T cells from cultured PBMCs, obtained from culture after CMV antigen stimulation. The chain links TRBV6-1 to TRBJ2-7; 8 bases line up with TRBD1. The clonotype was recovered from a human donor in good health (CMV status not recorded). Some clones in this sample may be carry-over from other donors' samples. The CDR3 sequence is CASSQGASEQYF. In DNA form, the CDR3 reads TGTGCCAGCAGTCAGGGGGCCAGCGAGCAGTACTTC.